These T cell receptor beta chains were read from a single sample in a study of cytomegalovirus exposure and HLA in healthy donors. Clones were read by immunoSEQ multiplex PCR, and TCRdb kept only the in-frame ones, dropping some. The table lists more than 85,000 clones, 75% of them singletons, with around 14% in the top ten. The sample consisted of PBMCs. The receptor set was obtained from a male donor in good health and CMV-seropositive. Both conserved end residues are part of each CDR3. Fields, in order: V gene, clone size, J gene, CDR3 protein. A clone size is listed for some rows: how often the clone was seen (once, few, many), or a class if it is expanded.

TRBV6-5	NA	TRBJ1-4	CASSYTGHNEKLFF
TRBV2	NA	TRBJ2-1	CASSWRGGMGNEQFF
TRBV9	NA	TRBJ2-7	CASSEHTGDQSSYEQYF
TRBV4-2	once	TRBJ2-4	CASSQDELENIQYF
TRBV7-2	NA	TRBJ2-3	CASSLAGGGVGDTQYF
TRBV5-4	NA	TRBJ2-2	CASSSRSGGAHGELFF
TRBV28	NA	TRBJ1-3	CASSPPGNTIYF
TRBV9	NA	TRBJ2-1	CASSVDGGGNNEQFF
TRBV5-6	NA	TRBJ2-5	CASSLGSAGAFGETQYF
TRBV5-4	once	TRBJ1-1	CAGSYDRTVPEAFF
TRBV7-2	NA	TRBJ1-2	CASSHYPGGGYGYTF
TRBV7-7	NA	TRBJ2-3	CASSLVLGSDTQYF
TRBV7-2	NA	TRBJ2-2	CASSLGDRNSGELFF
TRBV2	once	TRBJ2-7	CASVRFSYEQYF
TRBV11-2	once	TRBJ1-6	CASRVGGGYNSPLHF
TRBV15	NA	TRBJ1-1	CATSKRIQGTEAFF
TRBV5-6	NA	TRBJ2-3	CASSLVADTQYF
TRBV5-1	NA	TRBJ1-1	CASSGQGDTEAFF
TRBV9	NA	TRBJ1-4	CASSASTGEGEKLFF
TRBV28	NA	TRBJ2-2	CASTTRRGGDTGELFF
TRBV30	NA	TRBJ2-7	CAWSVLAGTGSGEQYF
TRBV7-2	NA	TRBJ1-2	CASSLLTFGYTF
TRBV20-1	NA	TRBJ1-4	CSALGGEKLFF
TRBV10-2	NA	TRBJ1-2	CASSTGGSGYTF
TRBV14	few	TRBJ1-3	CASSHTGFGLRSGNTIYF
TRBV13	NA	TRBJ1-1	CASSPGRGHSNTEAFF
TRBV7-7	few	TRBJ2-5	CASAREGETQYF
TRBV11-3	NA	TRBJ1-1	CASSLRQGRGTEAFF
TRBV2	NA	TRBJ1-2	CASPLAEGGNYGYTF
TRBV30	NA	TRBJ1-1	CAWSSGPSNTEAFF
TRBV29-1	NA	TRBJ2-1	CSVREVAGDEQFF
TRBV6-6	NA	TRBJ1-3	CASSWTVSGNTIYF
TRBV10-3	NA	TRBJ1-2	CAITGGYGYTF